This entry lists 3 T cell receptor beta chains sequenced from one sample in a study of cytomegalovirus exposure and HLA in healthy donors. Primers: 60 Vbeta forward and 13 Jbeta reverse. Profiled with immunoSEQ multiplex PCR; TCRdb holds only in-frame clones, not every one. The sample has about 160,000 clones, 70% to 90% seen once; the top ten hold approximately 2%. The sequencing sample was made of PBMCs. The receptors shown here come from a woman aged 18-29 years in good health and CMV-seronegative.

The chain employs TRBV4-1 and TRBJ2-7, with unresolved D. Germline V gene lookup returns CDR1 MGHRA and CDR2 YSYEKL. V was shortened by 5 bases and J by 3 bases, with 20 bases between the two germline ends. The CDR3 runs 16 residues. The CDR3 DNA follows: TGCGCCAGCAGCTTCAAGATTGGAGTTACCTTCTACGAGCAGTACTTC. It is translated as CASSFKIGVTFYEQYF.

This clone was seen just once. The chain couples TRBV28 to TRBJ1-1; tentative D call: TRBD1 (5 bases). This CDR3 is 16 amino acids long. Trimming left V 3 bases short and J 3 bases short, with 17 bases between. Looked up from germline, CDR1 is MDHEN and CDR2 is SYDVKM. The CDR3 DNA is TGTGCCAGCAGTTTCCCCGGTGGGGGGTTGGACACTGAAGCTTTCTTT. This translates into CASSFPGGGLDTEAFF.

The CDR3 DNA reads TGTGCCTGGACCGGGGGGGGCACTGAAGCTTTCTTT. Translating it yields CAWTGGGTEAFF. The chain combines TRBV30 with TRBJ1-1; the D gene is possibly TRBD1 (5 bases). Germline CDR1 GTSNPN, CDR2 SVGIG (reference sequence). The CDR3 has 12 amino acids. Deletions cut 4 bases from V and 4 bases from J, with 10 bases between.